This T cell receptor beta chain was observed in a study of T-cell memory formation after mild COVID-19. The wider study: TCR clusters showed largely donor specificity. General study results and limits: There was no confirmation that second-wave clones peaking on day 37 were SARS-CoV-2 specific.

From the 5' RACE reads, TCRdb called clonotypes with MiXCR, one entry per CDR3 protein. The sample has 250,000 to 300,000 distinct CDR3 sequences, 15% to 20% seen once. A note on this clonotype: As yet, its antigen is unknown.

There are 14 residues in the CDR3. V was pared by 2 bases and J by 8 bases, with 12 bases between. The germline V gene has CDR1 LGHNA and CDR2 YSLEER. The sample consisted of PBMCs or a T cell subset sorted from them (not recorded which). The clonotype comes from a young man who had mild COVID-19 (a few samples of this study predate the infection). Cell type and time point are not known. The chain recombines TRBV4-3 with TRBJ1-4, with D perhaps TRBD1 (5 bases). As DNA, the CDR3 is TGCGCCAGCAGCCAAAGAACAGGAAGGGAAAAACTGTTTTTT. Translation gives CASSQRTGREKLFF.